This T cell receptor (beta chain) was sequenced in a study of blood T cell repertoires in COVID-19. Study background: The analysed material was cDNA or gDNA that came from T cells, B-cell-depleted T cells, or PBMCs.

Original handling: Counts of nucleated cells, estimated from reference gene primer amplification, were obtained. Produced via immunoSEQ multiplex PCR; TCRdb's table is partial and in-frame only. The V and J calls and clone size are taken from that table; D and trimming were inferred from the DNA. Counted here are about 400,000 clones, around nine tenths occurring once; the ten biggest clones make up over 0.9%. Cohort allocation depended upon clinical history that participants reported. Trimming pared 3 bases from V and 7 bases from J, leaving 12 bases between. Germline V gene lookup returns CDR1 LNHDA and CDR2 SQIVND (reference sequence). The length of the CDR3 is 13 residues.

The sample consisted of PBMCs or T cells enriched from blood (not recorded which). The chain carries TRBV19 and TRBJ1-1; no firm D call. This clonotype was sampled from a woman in her thirties with acute COVID-19. The DNA for the CDR3 is TGTGCCAGTAGTATCCTCAAGCGGGGTGAAGCTTTCTTT. Protein: CASSILKRGEAFF.